This TCR beta chain was sequenced in a study of cytomegalovirus exposure and HLA in healthy donors. This clone was detected a few times. Its target is unknown. PCR used 60 Vbeta primers and 13 Jbeta primers. Produced via immunoSEQ multiplex PCR; TCRdb's table is partial and in-frame only. This table has 160,000 or so clones, around 77% appearing once. Study results and caveats: A previous analysis found most TCR beta V segments productive roughly 87% or roughly 30% of the time. The study listed under 200 cytomegalovirus-associated TCR beta chains. In a later analysis, TCR beta V- and J-gene trimming was associated with a missense DCLRE1C variant.

This TCR was sampled from a man aged 60 to 75 in good health and CMV-seronegative. The sequenced sample was PBMCs.

CDR3 nucleotides: TGTGCCAGCAGTTTCAACCAGGGAAGGACTCAGCCCCAGCATTTT. Translation gives CASSFNQGRTQPQHF. The chain is built from TRBV28 and TRBJ1-5; a possible D gene is TRBD1 (5 bases). Germline assignment: CDR1 MDHEN and CDR2 SYDVKM. CDR3 length equals 15 residues. V gave up 3 bases and J gave up 6 bases, with 15 bases separating them.